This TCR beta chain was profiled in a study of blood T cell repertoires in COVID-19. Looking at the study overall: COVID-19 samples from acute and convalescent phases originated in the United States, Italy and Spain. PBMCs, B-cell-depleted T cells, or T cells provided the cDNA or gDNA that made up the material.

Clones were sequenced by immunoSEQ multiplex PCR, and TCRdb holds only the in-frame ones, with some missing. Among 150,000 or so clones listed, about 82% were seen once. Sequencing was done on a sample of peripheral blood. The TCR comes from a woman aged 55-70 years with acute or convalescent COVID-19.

CDR3 bases: TGTGCCAGCAGCGTGTTCGACAGATCGGACTCTGGAAACACCATATATTTT. Protein sequence: CASSVFDRSDSGNTIYF. The chain combines TRBV9 with TRBJ1-3, with D possibly matching TRBD1 (5 bases). CDR3 length: 17 residues. The V gene's germline CDR1 is SGDLS and CDR2 YYNGEE. Trimming removed 2 bases from V and 0 bases from J, with 15 bases in between.